Listed below are T cell receptor beta chains from one sample, sequenced in a study of blood T cells in healthy people across ages. One entry per CDR3 protein, called by TCRdb with MiXCR from the 5' RACE reads. The data show over 1,300,000 distinct CDR3 sequences, with 59% seen just once and 6.5% to 8.5% held by the top ten. Specimen: blood. These receptors were obtained from a man between 18 and 35 years old in good health. The CDR3 runs from the conserved cysteine through the conserved F or W. A D gene is named only where the DNA matches it firmly. Part of the rows lack a size; the others show once, few, many or a class for expanded clones.

V gene: TRBV6-5
D gene: NA
clone size: NA
J gene: TRBJ1-1
CDR3 DNA: TGTGCCAGCAGTTACGTTATCGGCGGAACCCGTGAAAACACTGAAGCTTTCTTT
CDR3 protein: CASSYVIGGTRENTEAFF

V gene: TRBV10-3
D gene: TRBD1
clone size: NA
J gene: TRBJ1-2
CDR3 DNA: TGTGCCATCAGTGAGGGGGACAGGTTCTACACCTTC
CDR3 protein: CAISEGDRFYTF

V gene: TRBV12-3/TRBV12-4
D gene: NA
clone size: NA
J gene: TRBJ2-3
CDR3 DNA: TGTGCCAGCAGTTTAGGAGGTAGCATAGATACGCAGTATTTT
CDR3 protein: CASSLGGSIDTQYF

V gene: TRBV27
D gene: TRBD2
clone size: NA
J gene: TRBJ2-1
CDR3 DNA: TGTGCCAGCAGTTTATCGGGACTAGGAGGCAATGAGCAGTTCTTC
CDR3 protein: CASSLSGLGGNEQFF

V gene: TRBV20-1
D gene: TRBD2
clone size: NA
J gene: TRBJ2-7
CDR3 DNA: TGCAGTGCAGGAGCGGGAGGGTTGAACGAGCAGTACTTC
CDR3 protein: CSAGAGGLNEQYF

V gene: TRBV6-5
D gene: NA
clone size: few
J gene: TRBJ1-2
CDR3 DNA: TGTGCCAGCAGTGCGTCCGGACGGGGCTACACCTTC
CDR3 protein: CASSASGRGYTF

V gene: TRBV3-1
D gene: NA
clone size: NA
J gene: TRBJ1-2
CDR3 DNA: TGTGCCAGCAGCCCCTTAGGGGACGGGGGTTACGGCTACACCTTC
CDR3 protein: CASSPLGDGGYGYTF

V gene: TRBV4-1
D gene: NA
clone size: NA
J gene: TRBJ1-1
CDR3 DNA: TGCGCCAGCAGCCAAGCCCACCCTGGGACGGCGAACACTGAAGCTTTCTTT
CDR3 protein: CASSQAHPGTANTEAFF

V gene: TRBV29-1
D gene: TRBD1
clone size: few
J gene: TRBJ2-7
CDR3 DNA: TGCAGCGTTGAACACAGGGGGCAATCCGATGAGCAGTACTTC
CDR3 protein: CSVEHRGQSDEQYF

V gene: TRBV20-1
D gene: TRBD1
clone size: NA
J gene: TRBJ2-7
CDR3 DNA: TGCAGTGCTAGGGACAGGGGGCAAGAGGAGCAGTACTTC
CDR3 protein: CSARDRGQEEQYF

V gene: TRBV5-1
D gene: NA
clone size: NA
J gene: TRBJ2-3
CDR3 DNA: TGCGCCAGCAGCTTCGTTAGCCCCGCAGATACGCAGTATTTT
CDR3 protein: CASSFVSPADTQYF

V gene: TRBV2
D gene: NA
clone size: NA
J gene: TRBJ1-1
CDR3 DNA: TGTGCCAGCATAATAAACACTGAAGCTTTCTTT
CDR3 protein: CASIINTEAFF

V gene: TRBV5-5
D gene: NA
clone size: NA
J gene: TRBJ1-2
CDR3 DNA: TGTGCCAGCAGCTTGGGGATCAGGGAAGACTATGGCTACACCTTC
CDR3 protein: CASSLGIREDYGYTF

V gene: TRBV4-2
D gene: NA
clone size: few
J gene: TRBJ2-7
CDR3 DNA: TGTGCCAGCAGCCCCTCAGCGGGCGAGCAGTACTTC
CDR3 protein: CASSPSAGEQYF

V gene: TRBV20-1
D gene: NA
clone size: NA
J gene: TRBJ2-2
CDR3 DNA: TGCAGTGCTAGAGAAGTGACAGGGAACACCGGGGAGCTGTTTTTT
CDR3 protein: CSAREVTGNTGELFF

V gene: TRBV7-8
D gene: TRBD2
clone size: NA
J gene: TRBJ2-3
CDR3 DNA: TGTGCCAGCAGCTTTTCTCCTAGCGGGGAATCCGATACGCAGTATTTT
CDR3 protein: CASSFSPSGESDTQYF

V gene: TRBV29-1
D gene: TRBD1
clone size: few
J gene: TRBJ1-2
CDR3 DNA: TGCAGCGTTGAACTCCGGACAGGGGCTAACTATGGCTACACCTTC
CDR3 protein: CSVELRTGANYGYTF

V gene: TRBV7-9
D gene: TRBD1
clone size: NA
J gene: TRBJ1-1
CDR3 DNA: TGTGCCAGCAGCCAAATCGGACAGGGGGACACTGAAGCTTTCTTT
CDR3 protein: CASSQIGQGDTEAFF

V gene: TRBV11-2
D gene: NA
clone size: NA
J gene: TRBJ2-1
CDR3 DNA: TGTGCCAGCAGCTCGGGAATACTGGCCTACAATGAGCAGTTCTTC
CDR3 protein: CASSSGILAYNEQFF

V gene: TRBV2
D gene: TRBD1
clone size: NA
J gene: TRBJ1-5
CDR3 DNA: TGTGCCAGCAAGACTGACAGGGGAGGGGATCAGCCCCAGCATTTT
CDR3 protein: CASKTDRGGDQPQHF

V gene: TRBV9
D gene: NA
clone size: NA
J gene: TRBJ2-5
CDR3 DNA: TGTGCCAGCAGCGCACCGCACTTCGGGGATGAGCAGTACTTC
CDR3 protein: CASSAPHFGDEQYF

V gene: TRBV5-1
D gene: NA
clone size: few
J gene: TRBJ2-3
CDR3 DNA: TGCGCCAGCAGCTCCTTTGATGGCTGGGAGGCGGCAGATACGCAGTATTTT
CDR3 protein: CASSSFDGWEAADTQYF

V gene: TRBV29-1
D gene: NA
clone size: NA
J gene: TRBJ2-7
CDR3 DNA: TGCAGCGTTGAAACAGGGCTAAGAGGAAAATACGAGCAGTACTTC
CDR3 protein: CSVETGLRGKYEQYF

V gene: TRBV20-1
D gene: NA
clone size: few
J gene: TRBJ1-2
CDR3 DNA: TGCAGTGCTAGTCAGGGCAACTATGGCTACACCTTC
CDR3 protein: CSASQGNYGYTF

V gene: TRBV20-1
D gene: NA
clone size: NA
J gene: TRBJ2-3
CDR3 DNA: TGCAGTGCTAGCTTGGGCGGGGGCCCAGCGAGGCCAGATACGCAGTATTTT
CDR3 protein: CSASLGGGPARPDTQYF

V gene: TRBV5-1
D gene: NA
clone size: once
J gene: TRBJ2-5
CDR3 DNA: TGCGCCAACAGCTTGAAAGAGACCCAGTACTTC
CDR3 protein: CANSLKETQYF

V gene: TRBV6-6
D gene: TRBD2
clone size: NA
J gene: TRBJ2-5
CDR3 DNA: TGTGCCAGCACCCCGAGTAGCGGGGGACAAGAGACCCAGTACTTC
CDR3 protein: CASTPSSGGQETQYF

V gene: TRBV6-5
D gene: TRBD2
clone size: once
J gene: TRBJ2-7
CDR3 DNA: TGTGCCAGCAGTTACTCTGGTGGGGGGGTCGGCGAGCAGTACTTC
CDR3 protein: CASSYSGGGVGEQYF

V gene: TRBV27
D gene: NA
clone size: once
J gene: TRBJ2-7
CDR3 DNA: TGTGCCAGCAGTACCACAGTCCTAGGGGTCTACGAGCAGTACTTC
CDR3 protein: CASSTTVLGVYEQYF

V gene: TRBV7-2
D gene: TRBD2
clone size: few
J gene: TRBJ2-3
CDR3 DNA: TGTGCCAGCAGCCGGGGACTAGCGGGCGGCACAGATACGCAGTATTTT
CDR3 protein: CASSRGLAGGTDTQYF

V gene: TRBV7-9
D gene: NA
clone size: many
J gene: TRBJ2-1
CDR3 DNA: TGTGCCAGCAGCTTAATCAATGAGCAGTTCTTC
CDR3 protein: CASSLINEQFF

V gene: TRBV5-5
D gene: NA
clone size: NA
J gene: TRBJ2-3
CDR3 DNA: TGTGCCAGCAGCGGGAGACAGGGCACAGATACGCAGTATTTT
CDR3 protein: CASSGRQGTDTQYF

V gene: TRBV15
D gene: TRBD1
clone size: few
J gene: TRBJ2-3
CDR3 DNA: TGTGCCACCAGCAGCGACAGGGATGGAGATACGCAGTATTTT
CDR3 protein: CATSSDRDGDTQYF

V gene: TRBV4-3
D gene: TRBD1
clone size: NA
J gene: TRBJ2-1
CDR3 DNA: TGCGCCAGCAGCCAAGATAGTAACGGACAGGGCCTGTTCTTC
CDR3 protein: CASSQDSNGQGLFF

V gene: TRBV5-1
D gene: NA
clone size: NA
J gene: TRBJ2-2
CDR3 DNA: TGCGCCAGCAGCTTGGACCACACGTCTACCGGGGAGCTGTTTTTT
CDR3 protein: CASSLDHTSTGELFF

V gene: TRBV6-2/TRBV6-3
D gene: TRBD2
clone size: NA
J gene: TRBJ2-4
CDR3 DNA: TGTGCCAGCAGTACGTCCGGGACTAGCAGGTACATTCAGTACTTC
CDR3 protein: CASSTSGTSRYIQYF

V gene: TRBV7-2
D gene: TRBD2
clone size: NA
J gene: TRBJ2-2
CDR3 DNA: TGTGCCAGCAGCTTCCCCCTAGCGGGGTATACCGGGGAGCTGTTTTTT
CDR3 protein: CASSFPLAGYTGELFF

V gene: TRBV20-1
D gene: NA
clone size: NA
J gene: TRBJ1-5
CDR3 DNA: TGCAGGAGGGGGAGGGCTGGGCAGCCCCAGCATTTT
CDR3 protein: CRRGRAGQPQHF

V gene: TRBV3-1
D gene: NA
clone size: NA
J gene: TRBJ2-7
CDR3 DNA: TGTGCCAGCAGCCAATTCCGGACAGCCTACGAGCAGTACTTC
CDR3 protein: CASSQFRTAYEQYF

V gene: TRBV29-1
D gene: TRBD2
clone size: NA
J gene: TRBJ2-1
CDR3 DNA: TGCAGCGTTCTTCCGGGACTAGCAACCTACAATGAGCAGTTCTTC
CDR3 protein: CSVLPGLATYNEQFF

V gene: TRBV12-5
D gene: TRBD2
clone size: NA
J gene: TRBJ2-5
CDR3 DNA: TGTACTAGTGGTTTGCCACCTAGCGGGAGGGCATACCAAGAGACCCAGTACTTC
CDR3 protein: CTSGLPPSGRAYQETQYF

V gene: TRBV7-6
D gene: NA
clone size: NA
J gene: TRBJ1-5
CDR3 DNA: TGTGCCAGCAGCTTAAATGACGATCAGCCCCAGCATTTT
CDR3 protein: CASSLNDDQPQHF